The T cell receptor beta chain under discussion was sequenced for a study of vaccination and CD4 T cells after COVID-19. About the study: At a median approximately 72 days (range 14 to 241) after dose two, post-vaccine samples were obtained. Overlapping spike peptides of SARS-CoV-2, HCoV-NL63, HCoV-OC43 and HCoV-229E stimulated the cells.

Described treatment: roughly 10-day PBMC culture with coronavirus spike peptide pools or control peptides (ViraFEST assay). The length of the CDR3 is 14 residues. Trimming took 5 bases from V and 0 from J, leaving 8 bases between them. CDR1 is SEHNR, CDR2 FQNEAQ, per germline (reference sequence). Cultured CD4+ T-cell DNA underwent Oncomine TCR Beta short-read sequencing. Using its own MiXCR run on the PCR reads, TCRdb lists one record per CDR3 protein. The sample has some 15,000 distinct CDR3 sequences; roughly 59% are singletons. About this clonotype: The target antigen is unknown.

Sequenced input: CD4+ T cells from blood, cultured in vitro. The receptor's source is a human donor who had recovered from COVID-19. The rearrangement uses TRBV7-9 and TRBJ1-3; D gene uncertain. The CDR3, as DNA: TGTGCCAGCAGCCCCGGAGTCTCTGGAAACACCATATATTTT. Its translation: CASSPGVSGNTIYF.